The T cell receptor (beta chain) described here comes from a study of metastatic and nonmetastatic thyroid tumors. With MiXCR, TCRdb called clones anew from the PCR reads. The repertoire includes 75,000 to 100,000 clones, approximately 12% of them detected once, and around 11% sits in the top ten. The CDR3 totals 14 residues. J was trimmed by 6 bases and V by 3 bases; bases with no gene match: 7. Germline CDR1 and CDR2: LNHDA and SQIVND (reference sequence). All patients were untreated before thyroid surgery. This clone has at least ten counts. Specimen: blood. The chain carries TRBV19 and TRBJ2-5, with 7 bases that match TRBD2. The receptor's source is a female donor with papillary thyroid cancer or a benign thyroid nodule (not recorded which). Some clones in this sample may be carry-over from other donors' samples. This CDR3 is CASSMAHSGKTQYF. DNA of the CDR3: TGTGCCAGTAGTATGGCTCACAGCGGGAAGACCCAGTACTTC.